The 30 T cell receptor beta chains presented below share a single source sample, sequenced in a study of CD8 T cells in Susac syndrome. RNA in amounts of roughly 0.5 to 1 ug was reverse transcribed with random hexamers. TCRdb itself ran the immunoSEQ multiplex PCR reads through MiXCR, one entry per CDR3 protein. The table shows more than 65,000 distinct CDR3 sequences, with 95% occurring only once. The sample taken for sequencing was CD8+ T cells from PBMCs. The receptors derive from a human donor with Susac syndrome.

This clonotype was seen once. The chain couples TRBV6-2 or TRBV6-3 to TRBJ2-7; the D gene is possibly TRBD2 (5 bases). Germline values: CDR1 MNHEY, CDR2 SVGEGT. The CDR3 is 14 amino acids. V lost 7 bases to trimming and J lost 4 bases, with 17 bases between them. In nucleotides, the CDR3 is TGTGCCAGCAACGTAGAGGGAGAGGAATACGAGCAGTACTTC. Amino acids: CASNVEGEEYEQYF.

The gene calls are TRBV3-1 and TRBJ1-1; D unclear. This CDR3 spans 13 amino acids. Looked up from germline, CDR1 is LGHDT and CDR2 is YNNKEL (reference sequence). V shed 0 bases and J shed 7 bases, with 9 bases lying between them. CDR3 in amino acids: CASSQEWESEAFF. CDR3 DNA: TGTGCCAGCAGCCAAGAATGGGAGAGTGAAGCTTTCTTT.

The chain carries TRBV7-9 and TRBJ2-6, with D hard to call. Germline CDR1 reads SEHNR; CDR2 reads FQNEAQ (reference sequence). The CDR3 totals 15 residues. With 5 bases removed from V and 2 bases from J, the gap between germline ends came to 10 bases. Written as DNA, the CDR3 is TGTGCCAGCAGCCCCTTCCCCACTGGGGCCAACGTCCTGACTTTC. Translated, it gives CASSPFPTGANVLTF.

The chain links TRBV20-1 to TRBJ2-1; 7 nucleotides agree with TRBD2. With V trimmed by 5 bases and J by 4 bases, 11 bases remained unmatched. The CDR3 consists of 15 residues. Germline V gene sequence: CDR1 DFQATT, CDR2 SNEGSKA (reference sequence). CDR3 DNA sequence: TGCAGTGCTTTCCCCTTGCTAGCGGCTTACAATGAGCAGTTCTTC. Protein product: CSAFPLLAAYNEQFF.

The chain carries TRBV30 and TRBJ2-3, with 9 bases lining up with TRBD1. The germline V gene encodes CDR1 GTSNPN and CDR2 SVGIG (reference sequence). The junction had 6 bases not matched to a gene; V was cut back by 2 bases and J by 3 bases. The CDR3 has 15 amino acids. CDR3 sequence: CAWSSGTGRTDTQYF. CDR3 coding DNA: TGTGCCTGGAGTTCCGGGACAGGGAGGACAGATACGCAGTATTTT.

The rearrangement joins TRBV5-4 to TRBJ2-7; D not certain. Germline assignment: CDR1 SGHNT and CDR2 YYREEE (reference sequence). Trimming removed 0 bases from V and 6 bases from J, with 10 bases in between. The CDR3 has 13 amino acids. The CDR3 bases are TGTGCCAGCAGCTTGGGGGGAAATGTCGAGCAGTACTTC. It is translated as CASSLGGNVEQYF. The full variable domain, rest sourced from reference TRBV5-4 and TRBJ2-7, is ETGVTQSPTHLIKTRGQQVTLRCSSQSGHNTVSWYQQALGQGPQFIFQYYREEENGRGNFPPRFSGLQFPNYSSELNVNALELDDSALYLCASSLGGNVEQYFGPGTRLTVT.

The chain combines TRBV29-1 with TRBJ1-2, with a possible D match to TRBD1 (6 bases). The CDR3 spans 10 residues. Trimming stripped 6 bases from V and 8 bases from J, with 10 bases between. CDR1 and CDR2 from the germline V gene are SQVTM and ANQGSEA. The CDR3 DNA reads as TGCAGCGTCTTAGGGGGAGGCTACACCTTC. Its translation is CSVLGGGYTF.

The chain links TRBV30 to TRBJ2-1; no clear D. The CDR3 extends over 14 amino acids. Between the trimmed V and J ends, which lost 2 bases and 3 bases, there was a span of 11 bases. Germline V gene data show CDR1 as GTSNPN and CDR2 as SVGIG (reference sequence). DNA of the CDR3: TGTGCCTGGAGTCCGGTTAAGATCTACAATGAGCAGTTCTTC. This sequence encodes CAWSPVKIYNEQFF.

The chain joins TRBV30 to TRBJ2-7; D not resolved. Trimming removed 7 bases at V and 2 bases at J, with 12 bases between. This CDR3 has 12 amino acids. Germline V lookup: CDR1 GTSNPN, CDR2 SVGIG (reference sequence). The CDR3 DNA sequence: TGTGCCTTCGATGGATCGGCCTACGAGCAGTACTTC. This codes for CAFDGSAYEQYF.

The genes are TRBV12-3 or TRBV12-4 and TRBJ2-7; D tentatively reads TRBD1 or TRBD2 (5 bases each). The V and J ends lost 7 bases and 0 bases respectively, with 10 bases between them. This CDR3 has 13 amino acids. The CDR3 reads CASIGDHSYEQYF. CDR3 sequence (DNA): TGTGCCAGCATCGGGGACCACTCCTACGAGCAGTACTTC.

This clonotype was picked up a small number of times. The chain carries TRBV3-1 and TRBJ2-1; unclear D gene. Deletions cut 4 bases from V and 6 bases from J, with 4 bases between. The CDR3 is 11 amino acids. CDR1 and CDR2 from the germline V gene are LGHDT and YNNKEL (reference sequence). CDR3 bases: TGTGCCAGCAGCCGGGGCAATGAGCAGTTCTTC. Translation gives CASSRGNEQFF.

The V gene is TRBV13, the J gene TRBJ2-3; 8 bases fit TRBD2. Unmatched junction bases numbered 24, after V lost 8 bases and J lost 14 bases. CDR3 size: 16 residues. The germline CDR1 and CDR2 sequences are PRHDT and FYEKMQ (reference sequence). The CDR3 loop is CASAQGPSSGVLRGYF. The CDR3 DNA reads as TGTGCCAGCGCCCAAGGTCCGAGTAGCGGGGTCTTAAGGGGGTATTTT.

The chain is built from TRBV20-1 and TRBJ2-2, with no clear D. The CDR3 covers 13 residues. The ends were cut back, 0 bases at V and 4 bases at J, with 6 bases in the middle. Germline values: CDR1 DFQATT, CDR2 SNEGSKA (reference sequence). CDR3 sequence reads: CSARETGTGELFF. CDR3 in DNA: TGCAGTGCTAGAGAGACTGGCACCGGGGAGCTGTTTTTT.

The chain employs TRBV2 and TRBJ2-1; either TRBD1 or TRBD2 may supply D (5 bases each). This CDR3 has 13 amino acids. V lost 9 bases, J lost 7 bases, and 16 bases lay in between. Germline V gene data show CDR1 as SNHLY and CDR2 as FYNNEI. The CDR3 region is CASPGPRSNEQFF. CDR3 DNA sequence: TGTGCCAGTCCGGGACCAAGGTCGAATGAGCAGTTCTTC.

This chain joins TRBV12-5 and TRBJ1-1, with 7 bases aligning to TRBD1. The CDR3 has 13 residues. The germline gives CDR1 LGHNT, CDR2 FRNRAP. V was clipped by 1 base and J by 7 bases; unmatched bases: 3. The CDR3 protein is CASGLGQGGEAFF. The CDR3 nucleotides are TGTGCTAGTGGTTTGGGCCAGGGGGGTGAAGCTTTCTTT.

This chain links TRBV29-1 with TRBJ2-5; D remains unclear. The CDR3 has 11 amino acids. Germline V gives CDR1 SQVTM, CDR2 ANQGSEA. V was trimmed by 4 bases and J by 7 bases, leaving 10 bases between them. The CDR3 spells CSVVSLGTQYF. The DNA of the CDR3 is TGCAGCGTTGTATCCTTGGGGACCCAGTACTTC.

This chain joins TRBV14 and TRBJ1-2; 7 bases agree with TRBD1. Germline loops: CDR1 SGHDN, CDR2 FVKESK. V was clipped by 1 base and J by 5 bases; unmatched bases: 4. This CDR3 contains 14 residues. CDR3 coding DNA: TGTGCCAGCAGCCAAGTTGCAGGGGGGTATGGCTACACCTTC. Translation gives CASSQVAGGYGYTF.

The rearrangement links TRBV5-6 to TRBJ2-1; 10 bases agree with TRBD2. The CDR3 runs 16 residues. Unmatched junction bases numbered 10, after V lost 2 bases and J lost 8 bases. Per the germline V gene, CDR1 is SGHDT and CDR2 is YYEEEE. CDR3 sequence: CASSLALAGVFDEQFF. Here the CDR3 DNA reads TGTGCCAGCAGCTTAGCCCTAGCGGGAGTTTTCGATGAGCAGTTCTTC. Complete variable domain (other parts from reference TRBV5-6 and TRBJ2-1): DAGVTQSPTHLIKTRGQQVTLRCSPKSGHDTVSWYQQALGQGPQFIFQYYEEEERQRGNFPDRFSGHQFPNYSSELNVNALLLGDSALYLCASSLALAGVFDEQFFGPGTRLTVL.

The chain combines TRBV5-1 with TRBJ1-1, with D hard to call. From germline, CDR1 is SGHRS and CDR2 YFSETQ. V was clipped by 4 bases and J by 3 bases, with 10 bases between them. The CDR3 sequence is 13 residues long. CDR3 in DNA: TGCGCCAGCAGCCCGGAGGCGGACACTGAAGCTTTCTTT. Translation gives CASSPEADTEAFF.

The gene calls are TRBV14 and TRBJ1-1; D ambiguous. CDR1 is SGHDN and CDR2 is FVKESK in the germline V gene. The CDR3 sequence is 13 residues long. V was pared by 4 bases and J by 6 bases, with 12 bases between. CDR3 region: CASSRHPAAEAFF. As DNA, the CDR3 is TGTGCCAGCAGCCGACACCCAGCCGCTGAAGCTTTCTTT.

The rearrangement joins TRBV19 to TRBJ2-2; 9 bases are shared with TRBD2. The CDR3 sequence is 15 residues long. J gave up 7 bases and V 1 base, and 4 bases lay outside the gene matches. The germline CDR1 and CDR2 sequences are LNHDA and SQIVND (reference sequence). The CDR3 sequence is CASSIVAGVGGELFF. CDR3 bases: TGTGCCAGTAGTATAGTAGCGGGAGTTGGCGGGGAGCTGTTTTTT.

The CDR3 region has the DNA TGCAGTGCTAGAGATCTGGGCCCTGGGACTGAAGCTTTCTTT. Its translation: CSARDLGPGTEAFF. The J gene is TRBJ1-1, the V gene TRBV20-1; no clear D. The ends were cut back, 0 bases at V and 5 bases at J, with 13 bases in the middle. The CDR3 sequence is 14 residues long. The germline V gene has CDR1 DFQATT and CDR2 SNEGSKA (reference sequence).

This sequence joins TRBV30 and TRBJ2-7; possibly TRBD1 or TRBD2 for D (7 bases each). This CDR3 region has 14 residues. The V and J ends lost 5 bases and 4 bases respectively, with 18 bases between them. Germline lookup yields CDR1 GTSNPN and CDR2 SVGIG (reference sequence). The chain's CDR3 is CAWAPGGAGYEQYF. Here the CDR3 DNA reads TGTGCCTGGGCACCAGGGGGGGCCGGATACGAGCAGTACTTC.

The chain joins TRBV6-2 or TRBV6-3 to TRBJ2-7; D gene uncertain. This CDR3 contains 13 residues. V gave up 0 bases and J gave up 2 bases, with 5 bases separating them. Looked up from germline, CDR1 is MNHEY and CDR2 is SVGEGT. CDR3 sequence (DNA): TGTGCCAGCAGTTACTCCGTCCCCTACGAGCAGTACTTC. Translation gives CASSYSVPYEQYF.

Points on this clonotype: At one of its ends the junction is not consistent with the germline gene, which may arise from a read error. This CDR3 is CASTLALYDEQFF. The CDR3 region has the DNA TGTGCCAGCACACTAGCCCTCTACGATGAGCAGTTCTTC. J is TRBJ2-1 and V is TRBV28, with a tentative D call TRBD2 (6 bases). This CDR3 is 13 amino acids long. Per germline, CDR1 MDHEN and CDR2 SYDVKM.

The chain recombines TRBV29-1 with TRBJ2-5, with 7 bases that match TRBD1. CDR3 length: 13 amino acids. Germline values: CDR1 SQVTM, CDR2 ANQGSEA. V lost 6 bases to trimming and J lost 5 bases; unmatched junction nucleotides: 9. Here the CDR3 reads CSVAPTGPETQYF. The CDR3 bases are TGCAGCGTGGCACCGACAGGGCCGGAGACCCAGTACTTC. Variable domain in full (rest from reference TRBV29-1 and TRBJ2-5): SAVISQKPSRDICQRGTSLTIQCQVDSQVTMMFWYRQQPGQSLTLIATANQGSEATYESGFVIDKFPISRPNLTFSTLTVSNMSPEDSSIYLCSVAPTGPETQYFGPGTRLLVL.

The chain recombines TRBV9 with TRBJ2-5, with D possibly matching TRBD1 (6 bases). Trimming removed 0 bases from V and 2 bases from J, with 17 bases in between. The CDR3 is 17 amino acids. The V gene's germline CDR1 is SGDLS and CDR2 YYNGEE. CDR3 nucleotide sequence: TGTGCCAGCAGCGTAGAGGGGGTCATGAGGGGGCAAGAGACCCAGTACTTC. This gives the protein CASSVEGVMRGQETQYF.

CDR3 region: CASSLMPSGSLDEQYF. The CDR3 bases are TGTGCCAGCAGCTTAATGCCTAGCGGGAGTCTGGACGAGCAGTACTTC. V gene TRBV7-3 combines with J gene TRBJ2-7; 10 nucleotides line up with TRBD2. Germline loops: CDR1 SGHTA, CDR2 FQGTGA. The J segment lost 5 bases and the V segment lost 1 base, leaving 8 bases of the junction unmatched. The CDR3 is 16 amino acids.

The rearrangement links TRBV12-3 or TRBV12-4 to TRBJ2-5; D gene uncertain. The CDR3 runs to 13 residues. V gave up 3 bases and J gave up 4 bases, with 9 bases separating them. The CDR3 DNA sequence: TGTGCCAGCAGTTTTGGTGTCGGAGAGACCCAGTACTTC. Protein: CASSFGVGETQYF.

The V gene is TRBV4-3, the J gene TRBJ2-5; possibly TRBD2 for D (6 bases). This CDR3 has 15 amino acids. Looked up from germline, CDR1 is LGHNA and CDR2 is YSLEER. Deletions cut 1 base from V and 4 bases from J, with 13 bases between. Written as DNA, the CDR3 is TGCGCCAGCAGCCAAGGAGGAGGGACCCCAGAGACCCAGTACTTC. Protein product: CASSQGGGTPETQYF.